A few counts support the clone carrying this T cell receptor (beta chain). Its antigen is currently unknown. A single base separates this from a much larger clone, so it may be a read error. This CDR3 has 12 residues. Trimming shortened V by 3 bases and J by 2 bases, and 3 bases separated the two germline ends. Germline V gene sequence: CDR1 SGHNT, CDR2 YENEEA. Researchers attached unique molecular identifiers to individual cDNA molecules. Each CDR3 protein gets one entry after TCRdb re-called the 5' RACE reads with MiXCR. The sample has about 66,000 distinct CDR3 sequences, roughly 9% seen once. The data belong to a study of early T cells in non-severe SARS-CoV-2 infection. Study in general: The authors sequenced bulk RNA from unsorted whole blood, leaving chains unpaired. Overall study findings and caveats: Missing private and CD4 specificities, VDJdb matching favored anti-spike CD8 responses.

The sequence came from an adult who was a healthcare worker with PCR-confirmed SARS-CoV-2 infection or an uninfected control (not recorded which). Sequencing was done on a sample of whole blood. The J gene is TRBJ2-3, the V gene TRBV11-3; D not resolved. The CDR3 is CASSFHTDTQYF. The CDR3 DNA reads as TGTGCCAGCAGCTTCCACACAGATACGCAGTATTTT.